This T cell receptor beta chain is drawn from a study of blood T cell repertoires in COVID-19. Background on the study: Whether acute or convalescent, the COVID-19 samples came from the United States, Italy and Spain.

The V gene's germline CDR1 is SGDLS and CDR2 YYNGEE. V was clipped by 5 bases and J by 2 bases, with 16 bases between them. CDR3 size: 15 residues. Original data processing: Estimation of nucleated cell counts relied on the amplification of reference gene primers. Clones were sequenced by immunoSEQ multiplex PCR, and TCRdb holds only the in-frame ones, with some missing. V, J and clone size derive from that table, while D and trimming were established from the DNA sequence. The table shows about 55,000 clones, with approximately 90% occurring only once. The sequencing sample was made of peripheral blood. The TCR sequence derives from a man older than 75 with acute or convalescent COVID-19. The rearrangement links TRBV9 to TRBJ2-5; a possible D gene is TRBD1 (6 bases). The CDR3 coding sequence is TGTGCCAGCAGGTCTTCCGGGACAAGACAAGAGACCCAGTACTTC. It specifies CASRSSGTRQETQYF. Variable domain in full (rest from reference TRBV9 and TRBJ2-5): DSGVTQTPKHLITATGQRVTLRCSPRSGDLSVYWYQQSLDQGLQFLIQYYNGEERAKGNILERFSAQQFPDLHSELNLSSLELGDSALYFCASRSSGTRQETQYFGPGTRLLVL.